By frequency in the sample, the clone carrying this T cell receptor beta chain is medium-sized. Its specificity is unknown. The sample originates from a study of HIV-infected patients and healthy controls. cDNA was made from roughly 500 ng RNA using alpha and beta constant primers. Using multiplexing indices, alpha and beta chain libraries were generated apart by chain-specific third strand synthesis. Second strand DNA was synthesized using a primer at the SP2 site. TCRdb reprocessed the 5' RACE reads with MiXCR, giving one entry per CDR3 protein. Of thousands of distinct CDR3 sequences in the sample, over 7.5% were seen once. Regarding the study as a whole: HIV+ repertoires were severely depleted of MAIT alpha-chain CDR3s, unlike healthy controls.

Roughly three months, about 14 weeks, into antiretroviral therapy, follow-up blood was collected. All unsorted peripheral T cells were captured because whole blood was used without fractionation. This CDR3 is 14 amino acids long. The ends were cut back, 4 bases at V and 5 bases at J, with 15 bases in the middle. From germline, CDR1 is SGHRS and CDR2 YFSETQ. Sequences were derived from blood, sampled during antiretroviral therapy. The receptor was derived from an adult with HIV infection. The chain uses TRBV5-1 and TRBJ2-5; D tentatively fits TRBD1 or TRBD2 (5 bases each). The CDR3 nucleotides are TGCGCCAGCAGCGGCCGGGACGGACCCGAGACCCAGTACTTC. It yields the protein CASSGRDGPETQYF.